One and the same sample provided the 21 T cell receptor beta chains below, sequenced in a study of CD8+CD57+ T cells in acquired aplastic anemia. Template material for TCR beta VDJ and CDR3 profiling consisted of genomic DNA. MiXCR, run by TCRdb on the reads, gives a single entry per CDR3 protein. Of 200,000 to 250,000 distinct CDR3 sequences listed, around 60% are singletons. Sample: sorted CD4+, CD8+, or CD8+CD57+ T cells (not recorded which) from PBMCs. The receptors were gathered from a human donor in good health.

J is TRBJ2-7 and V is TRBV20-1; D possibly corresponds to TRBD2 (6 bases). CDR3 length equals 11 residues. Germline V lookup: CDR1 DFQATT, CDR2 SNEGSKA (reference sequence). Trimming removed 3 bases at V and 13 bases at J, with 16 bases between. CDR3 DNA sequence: TGCAGTGCTAGCGGAGCCCCGGGACTCTACTTC. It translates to CSASGAPGLYF.

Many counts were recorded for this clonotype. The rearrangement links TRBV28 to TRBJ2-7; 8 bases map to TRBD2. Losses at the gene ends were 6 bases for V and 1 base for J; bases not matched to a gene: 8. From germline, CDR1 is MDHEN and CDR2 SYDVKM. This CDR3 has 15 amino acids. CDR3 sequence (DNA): TGTGCCAGCAGCGGGAGGGCATGGTCTTCCTACGAGCAGTACTTC. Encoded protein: CASSGRAWSSYEQYF.

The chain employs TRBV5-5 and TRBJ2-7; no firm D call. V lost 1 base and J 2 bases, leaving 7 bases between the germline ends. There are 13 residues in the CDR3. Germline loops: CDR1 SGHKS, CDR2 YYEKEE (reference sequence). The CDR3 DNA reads TGTGCCAGCAGCTTGACTCCAGCCTACGAGCAGTACTTC. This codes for CASSLTPAYEQYF.

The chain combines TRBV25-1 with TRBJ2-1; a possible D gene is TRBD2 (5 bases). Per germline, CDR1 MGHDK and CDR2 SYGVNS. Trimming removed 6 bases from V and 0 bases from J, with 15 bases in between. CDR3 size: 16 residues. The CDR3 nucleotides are TGTGCCAGCAGAGACGCTAGCTGGAGCTCCTACAATGAGCAGTTCTTC. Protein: CASRDASWSSYNEQFF.

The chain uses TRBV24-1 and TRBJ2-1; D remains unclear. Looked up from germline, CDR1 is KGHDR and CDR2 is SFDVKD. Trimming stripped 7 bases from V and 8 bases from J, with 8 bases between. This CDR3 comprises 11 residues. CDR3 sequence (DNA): TGTGCCACCAGCCTTCTGCATGAGCAGTTCTTC. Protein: CATSLLHEQFF.

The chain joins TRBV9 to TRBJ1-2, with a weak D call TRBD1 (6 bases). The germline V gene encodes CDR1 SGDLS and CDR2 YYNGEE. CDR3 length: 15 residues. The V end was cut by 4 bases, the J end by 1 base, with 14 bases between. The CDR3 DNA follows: TGTGCCAGCAGCCCCCAGGGGTACGATAACTATGGCTACACCTTC. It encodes CASSPQGYDNYGYTF. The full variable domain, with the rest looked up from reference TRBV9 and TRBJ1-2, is DSGVTQTPKHLITATGQRVTLRCSPRSGDLSVYWYQQSLDQGLQFLIQYYNGEERAKGNILERFSAQQFPDLHSELNLSSLELGDSALYFCASSPQGYDNYGYTFGSGTRLTVV.

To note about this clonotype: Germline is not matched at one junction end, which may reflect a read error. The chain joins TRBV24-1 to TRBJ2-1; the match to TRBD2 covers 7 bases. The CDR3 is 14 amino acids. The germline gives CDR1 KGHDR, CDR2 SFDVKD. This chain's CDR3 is CATSDKGAGNEQLF. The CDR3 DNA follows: TGTGCCACCAGTGACAAGGGAGCGGGGAATGAGCAGTTGTTC.

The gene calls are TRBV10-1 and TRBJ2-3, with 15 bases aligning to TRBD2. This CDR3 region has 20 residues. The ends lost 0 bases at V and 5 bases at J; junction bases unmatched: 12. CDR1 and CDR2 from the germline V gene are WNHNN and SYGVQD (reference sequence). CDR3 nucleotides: TGCGCCAGCAGTGAGTCGAGGGGACTAGCGGGGGGAACCGTGGAAGATACGCAGTATTTT. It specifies CASSESRGLAGGTVEDTQYF.

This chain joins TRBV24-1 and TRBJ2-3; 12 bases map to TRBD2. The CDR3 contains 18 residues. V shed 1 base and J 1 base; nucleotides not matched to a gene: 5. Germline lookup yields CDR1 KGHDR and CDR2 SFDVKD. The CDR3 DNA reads TGTGCCACCAGTGATTTATCGGCTAGCGGGGGGGGCACAGATACGCAGTATTTT. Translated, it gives CATSDLSASGGGTDTQYF.

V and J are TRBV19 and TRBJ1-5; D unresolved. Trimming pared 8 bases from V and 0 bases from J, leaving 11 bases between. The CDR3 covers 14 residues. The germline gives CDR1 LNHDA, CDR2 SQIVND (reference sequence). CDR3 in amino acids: CASWSGNSNQPQHF. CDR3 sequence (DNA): TGTGCCAGTTGGTCTGGAAATAGCAATCAGCCCCAGCATTTT.

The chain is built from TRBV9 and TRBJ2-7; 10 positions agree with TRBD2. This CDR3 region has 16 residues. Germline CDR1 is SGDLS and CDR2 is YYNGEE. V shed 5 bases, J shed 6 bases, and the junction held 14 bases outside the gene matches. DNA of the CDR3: TGTGCCAGCAGTGCCACCGGGACTAGCGCGTACTCCGAGCAGTACTTC. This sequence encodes CASSATGTSAYSEQYF. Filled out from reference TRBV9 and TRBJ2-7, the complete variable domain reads DSGVTQTPKHLITATGQRVTLRCSPRSGDLSVYWYQQSLDQGLQFLIQYYNGEERAKGNILERFSAQQFPDLHSELNLSSLELGDSALYFCASSATGTSAYSEQYFGPGTRLTVT.

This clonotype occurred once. Written as DNA, the CDR3 is TGTGCCAGCAGCCCCCCGGACAGGAAGAACACTGAAGCTTTCTTT. Translating gives CASSPPDRKNTEAFF. V usage is TRBV7-9 and J usage is TRBJ1-1; 7 bases are shared with TRBD1. With V trimmed by 5 bases and J by 1 base, 7 bases remained unmatched. CDR3 length equals 15 residues. From germline, CDR1 is SEHNR and CDR2 FQNEAQ (reference sequence).

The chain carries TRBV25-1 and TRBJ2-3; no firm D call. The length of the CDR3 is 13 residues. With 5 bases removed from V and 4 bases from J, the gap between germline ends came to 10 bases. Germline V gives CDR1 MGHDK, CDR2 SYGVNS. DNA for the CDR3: TGTGCCAGCAGTTTATATCCCGCAGATACGCAGTATTTT. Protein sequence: CASSLYPADTQYF.

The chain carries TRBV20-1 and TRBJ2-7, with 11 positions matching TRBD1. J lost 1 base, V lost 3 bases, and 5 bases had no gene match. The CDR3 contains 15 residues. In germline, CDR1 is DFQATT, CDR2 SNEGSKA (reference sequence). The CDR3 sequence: CSARSGQGASYEQYF. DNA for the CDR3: TGCAGTGCTAGGTCCGGACAGGGGGCTTCCTACGAGCAGTACTTC.

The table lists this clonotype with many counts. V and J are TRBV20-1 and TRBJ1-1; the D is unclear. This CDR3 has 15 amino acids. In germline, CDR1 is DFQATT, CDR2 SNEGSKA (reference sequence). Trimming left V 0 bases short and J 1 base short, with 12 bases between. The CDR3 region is CSARDLFRPNTEAFF. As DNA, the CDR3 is TGCAGTGCTAGAGATCTGTTTCGGCCGAACACTGAAGCTTTCTTT.

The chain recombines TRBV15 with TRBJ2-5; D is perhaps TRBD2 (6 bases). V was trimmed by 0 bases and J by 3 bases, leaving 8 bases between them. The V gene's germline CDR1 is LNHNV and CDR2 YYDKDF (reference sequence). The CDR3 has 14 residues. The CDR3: CATSRDVAEETQYF. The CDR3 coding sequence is TGTGCCACCAGCAGAGATGTAGCGGAAGAGACCCAGTACTTC.

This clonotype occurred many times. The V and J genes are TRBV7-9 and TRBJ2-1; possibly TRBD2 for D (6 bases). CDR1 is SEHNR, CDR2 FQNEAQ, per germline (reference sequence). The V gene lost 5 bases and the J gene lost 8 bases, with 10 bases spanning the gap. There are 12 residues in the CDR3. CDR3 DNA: TGTGCCAGCAGCAGGTTAGCGGATGAGCAGTTCTTC. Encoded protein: CASSRLADEQFF.

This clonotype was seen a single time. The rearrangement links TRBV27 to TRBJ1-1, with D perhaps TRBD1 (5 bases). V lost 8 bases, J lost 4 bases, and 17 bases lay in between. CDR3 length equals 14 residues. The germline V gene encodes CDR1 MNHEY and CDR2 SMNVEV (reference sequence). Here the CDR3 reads CASYDRGGGTEAFF. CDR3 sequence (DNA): TGTGCCAGCTACGACCGGGGTGGGGGCACTGAAGCTTTCTTT.

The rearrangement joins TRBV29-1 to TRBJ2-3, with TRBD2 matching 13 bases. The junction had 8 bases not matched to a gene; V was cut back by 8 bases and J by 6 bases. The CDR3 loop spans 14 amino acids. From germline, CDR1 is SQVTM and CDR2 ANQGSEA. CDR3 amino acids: CSSSTSGGADTQYF. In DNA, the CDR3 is TGCAGCTCCAGCACTAGCGGGGGGGCGGATACGCAGTATTTT.

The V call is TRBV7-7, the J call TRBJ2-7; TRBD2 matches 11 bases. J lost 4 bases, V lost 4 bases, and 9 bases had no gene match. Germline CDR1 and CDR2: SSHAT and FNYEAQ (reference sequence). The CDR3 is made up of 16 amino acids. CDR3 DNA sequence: TGTGCCAGCAGCTCGTCTCCCGGACTAGCGGGTTACGAGCAGTACTTC. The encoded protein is CASSSSPGLAGYEQYF. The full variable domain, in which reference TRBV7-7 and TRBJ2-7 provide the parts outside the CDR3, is GAGVSQSPRYKVTKRGQDVTLRCDPISSHATLYWYQQALGQGPEFLTYFNYEAQPDKSGLPSDRFSAERPEGSISTLTIQRTEQRDSAMYRCASSSSPGLAGYEQYFGPGTRLTVT.

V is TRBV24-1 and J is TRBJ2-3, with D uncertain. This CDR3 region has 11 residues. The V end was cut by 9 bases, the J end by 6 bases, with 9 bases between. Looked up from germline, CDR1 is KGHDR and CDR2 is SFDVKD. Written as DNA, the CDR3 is TGTGCCACCGCCTCGACGGATACGCAGTATTTT. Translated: CATASTDTQYF.